Presented here are 22 T cell receptor beta chains from one specimen sequenced in a study of shared clonotypes between healthy human individuals. Produced via immunoSEQ multiplex PCR; TCRdb's table is partial and in-frame only. The sample has 2.3 million or so clones; 85% to 95% are singletons. The sample comprised naive CD4+ T cells from PBMCs. Subset indicated: CD45RA+ positively selected. The receptors were gathered from a man between 18 and 29 years old in good health. Some clones in this sample may be carry-over from other donors' samples.

This chain joins TRBV28 and TRBJ2-7, with 10 bases lining up with TRBD2. V lost 2 bases to trimming and J lost 1 base; unmatched junction nucleotides: 8. Per the germline V gene, CDR1 is MDHEN and CDR2 is SYDVKM. The CDR3 runs to 17 residues. The CDR3 protein is CASSLSPSGSISYEQYF. The CDR3, as DNA: TGTGCCAGCAGTTTAAGTCCTAGCGGGAGTATATCCTACGAGCAGTACTTC.

Concerning this clone: This specimen includes other DNA sequences encoding the same CDR3. V usage is TRBV28 and J usage is TRBJ2-7; 10 positions agree with TRBD2. Trimming took 2 bases from V and 4 from J; bases not matched to a gene: 2. Germline CDR1 is MDHEN and CDR2 is SYDVKM. CDR3 length: 14 amino acids. CDR3 region: CASSLTSGTYEQYF. CDR3 DNA sequence: TGTGCCAGCAGTTTAACTAGCGGGACGTACGAGCAGTACTTC. The full variable domain, its missing parts supplied by reference TRBV28 and TRBJ2-7, is DVKVTQSSRYLVKRTGEKVFLECVQDMDHENMFWYRQDPGLGLRLIYFSYDVKMKEKGDIPEGYSVSREKKERFSLILESASTNQTSMYLCASSLTSGTYEQYFGPGTRLTVT.

Details on this clone: This same CDR3 is encoded by further DNA sequences in the sample. The chain links TRBV5-4 to TRBJ2-3; D gene uncertain. Germline assignment: CDR1 SGHNT and CDR2 YYREEE (reference sequence). Between the trimmed V and J ends, which lost 0 bases and 0 bases, there was a span of 5 bases. The CDR3 totals 14 residues. The CDR3 region has the DNA TGTGCCAGCAGCTTGGGGAAGAGCACAGATACGCAGTATTTT. Protein sequence: CASSLGKSTDTQYF.

The chain links TRBV5-1 to TRBJ2-1, with D possibly TRBD1 on 6 matching bases. Germline V lookup: CDR1 SGHRS, CDR2 YFSETQ. This CDR3 has 14 amino acids. Trimming pared 0 bases from V and 4 bases from J, leaving 8 bases between. CDR3 DNA: TGCGCCAGCAGCTTGGGGGGACATTACAATGAGCAGTTCTTC. It encodes CASSLGGHYNEQFF. Full variable domain (missing parts from reference TRBV5-1 and TRBJ2-1): KAGVTQTPRYLIKTRGQQVTLSCSPISGHRSVSWYQQTPGQGLQFLFEYFSETQRNKGNFPGRFSGRQFSNSRSEMNVSTLELGDSALYLCASSLGGHYNEQFFGPGTRLTVL.

The gene calls are TRBV28 and TRBJ2-3; D may be TRBD1 or TRBD2 (7 bases each). CDR3 size: 14 residues. Germline CDR1 is MDHEN and CDR2 is SYDVKM. The ends were cut back, 5 bases at V and 3 bases at J, with 12 bases in the middle. The CDR3 spells CASSHQGGTDTQYF. The DNA for the CDR3 is TGTGCCAGCAGTCATCAGGGGGGGACAGATACGCAGTATTTT.

This chain links TRBV11-2 with TRBJ1-3; no clear D gene. This CDR3 has 13 amino acids. Trimming stripped 5 bases from V and 3 bases from J, with 8 bases between. Germline V gene lookup returns CDR1 SGHAT and CDR2 FQNNGV. The CDR3 DNA sequence: TGTGCCAGCAGCCCGCCAGGTGGAAACACCATATATTTT. The encoded protein is CASSPPGGNTIYF.

This clone has a single count. The chain recombines TRBV30 with TRBJ1-3, with a weak D call TRBD1 (5 bases). Trimming took off 3 bases at V and 1 base at J, with 13 bases between the two ends. The CDR3 length is 15 residues. Germline-derived CDR1 and CDR2 are GTSNPN and SVGIG (reference sequence). The CDR3 nucleotides are TGTGCCTGGAGGGGATTGAGGGGTTCTGGAAACACCATATATTTT. Translated: CAWRGLRGSGNTIYF.

This chain links TRBV7-8 with TRBJ2-7; D unclear. The germline CDR1 and CDR2 sequences are SGHVS and FQNEAQ. V gave up 4 bases and J gave up 0 bases, with 7 bases separating them. The CDR3 has 13 residues. The CDR3 bases are TGTGCCAGCAGCTACAGATTCTCCTACGAGCAGTACTTC. Translated, it gives CASSYRFSYEQYF.

The V gene is TRBV29-1, the J gene TRBJ2-2; TRBD1 might be the D (7 bases). The CDR3 extends over 15 amino acids. Germline CDR1 and CDR2: SQVTM and ANQGSEA. V lost 7 bases to trimming and J lost 0 bases, with 15 bases between them. CDR3 region: CSAQGGTANTGELFF. CDR3 in DNA: TGCAGCGCCCAAGGGGGGACAGCGAACACCGGGGAGCTGTTTTTT.

The chain is built from TRBV18 and TRBJ1-2, with TRBD1 identical over 8 bases. Germline CDR1 KGHSH, CDR2 LQKENI. The CDR3 has 13 amino acids. V was pared by 4 bases and J by 3 bases, with 1 base of the junction left unmatched. The chain's CDR3 is CASSQGQDYGYTF. The CDR3 DNA is TGTGCCAGCTCACAGGGACAGGACTATGGCTACACCTTC.

This chain connects TRBV5-8 to TRBJ2-1, with D perhaps assigned TRBD1 or TRBD2 (5 bases each). Trimming shortened V by 4 bases and J by 2 bases, and 13 bases separated the two germline ends. The CDR3 spans 15 residues. Germline V gene sequence: CDR1 SGHTS, CDR2 YDEGEE. The CDR3 DNA reads as TGTGCCAGCAGCCCCAGGGAGCGGACCTACAATGAGCAGTTCTTC. Encoded protein: CASSPRERTYNEQFF.

The chain employs TRBV5-6 and TRBJ2-3; 9 nucleotides line up with TRBD2. With V trimmed by 5 bases and J by 4 bases, 14 bases remained unmatched. The germline gives CDR1 SGHDT, CDR2 YYEEEE. CDR3 size: 17 residues. Here the CDR3 DNA reads TGTGCCAGCAGTTTCGGAACCGGGACTAGCAGCGCAGATACGCAGTATTTT. Translating it yields CASSFGTGTSSADTQYF. The full variable domain, in which reference TRBV5-6 and TRBJ2-3 provide the parts outside the CDR3, is DAGVTQSPTHLIKTRGQQVTLRCSPKSGHDTVSWYQQALGQGPQFIFQYYEEEERQRGNFPDRFSGHQFPNYSSELNVNALLLGDSALYLCASSFGTGTSSADTQYFGPGTRLTVL.

The rearrangement links TRBV18 to TRBJ1-4; D is ambiguous. The germline CDR1 and CDR2 sequences are KGHSH and LQKENI. The V gene lost 6 bases and the J gene lost 1 base, with 15 bases spanning the gap. There are 16 residues in the CDR3. Written as DNA, the CDR3 is TGTGCCAGCTCCCGATCGGGTTGGCAAACTAATGAAAAACTGTTTTTT. Residues: CASSRSGWQTNEKLFF.

The CDR3 reads CASSQGPGGLSYNEQFF. DNA for the CDR3: TGTGCCAGCAGCCAAGGGCCAGGGGGCTTGTCTTACAATGAGCAGTTCTTC. This chain joins TRBV4-2 and TRBJ2-1; 8 bases line up with TRBD1. There are 17 residues in the CDR3. V lost 1 base, J lost 4 bases, and 9 bases stayed unmatched. Looked up from germline, CDR1 is LGHNA and CDR2 is YNFKEQ.

The chain uses TRBV10-3 and TRBJ2-7, with D maybe TRBD1 (7 bases). This CDR3 is built from 15 residues. V was cut by 5 bases and J by 4 bases, with 18 bases left in between. CDR1 and CDR2 from the germline V gene are ENHRY and SYGVKD. The chain's CDR3 is CAISPKGGRGYEQYF. The CDR3 nucleotides read TGTGCCATCAGTCCTAAGGGGGGCAGGGGGTACGAGCAGTACTTC.

This rearrangement joins TRBV30 to TRBJ2-1; D is unresolved. This CDR3 has 13 amino acids. V dropped 5 bases and J dropped 1 base, with 9 bases sitting between them. Germline CDR1 and CDR2: GTSNPN and SVGIG (reference sequence). CDR3 coding DNA: TGTGCCTGGGCCAGGCTGTCCTACAATGAGCAGTTCTTC. Its protein is CAWARLSYNEQFF.

The chain carries TRBV7-8 and TRBJ1-1, with D unresolved. V dropped 0 bases and J dropped 0 bases, with 14 bases sitting between them. CDR3 size: 17 residues. Germline values: CDR1 SGHVS, CDR2 FQNEAQ. The CDR3 sequence is CASSLARMGSMNTEAFF. In DNA form, the CDR3 reads TGTGCCAGCAGCTTAGCTCGTATGGGCAGCATGAACACTGAAGCTTTCTTT. Drawing the rest from reference TRBV7-8 and TRBJ1-1, the complete variable domain is GAGVSQSPRYKVAKRGQDVALRCDPISGHVSLFWYQQALGQGPEFLTYFQNEAQLDKSGLPSDRFFAERPEGSVSTLKIQRTQQEDSAVYLCASSLARMGSMNTEAFFGQGTRLTVV.

The J gene is TRBJ2-2, the V gene TRBV4-3, with TRBD2 as a possible D gene (6 bases). V gave up 0 bases and J gave up 1 base, with 12 bases separating them. The CDR3 is made up of 17 amino acids. Per the germline V gene, CDR1 is LGHNA and CDR2 is YSLEER. The CDR3 DNA sequence: TGCGCCAGCAGCCAAGACCGAGGTAGCGGGAACACCGGGGAGCTGTTTTTT. Encoded protein: CASSQDRGSGNTGELFF.

This clone is a singleton in its sample. This rearrangement joins TRBV6-5 to TRBJ1-3; unclear D gene. The CDR3 loop spans 14 amino acids. Germline V gene sequence: CDR1 MNHEY, CDR2 SVGAGI. With 5 bases removed from V and 0 bases from J, the gap between germline ends came to 8 bases. The CDR3 sequence is CASSPPISGNTIYF. The CDR3, as DNA: TGTGCCAGCAGTCCCCCGATCTCTGGAAACACCATATATTTT.

In this sample, this clone turned up once. The chain combines TRBV5-1 with TRBJ2-3, with 10 bases identical to TRBD1. Unmatched junction bases numbered 2, after V lost 3 bases and J lost 4 bases. This CDR3 has 14 residues. Germline CDR1 and CDR2: SGHRS and YFSETQ. CDR3 bases: TGCGCCAGCAGCTCCGGGACAGGGGCAGATACGCAGTATTTT. This gives the protein CASSSGTGADTQYF.

This chain links TRBV4-1 with TRBJ2-1; 9 bases map to TRBD1. After removal of 3 bases from V and 5 bases from J, the junction contained 11 bases not matched to a gene. Germline-derived CDR1 and CDR2 are MGHRA and YSYEKL. The CDR3 sequence is 17 residues long. CDR3 coding DNA: TGCGCCAGCAGCCACCCTCCCGGACAGGGGAGGGACAATGAGCAGTTCTTC. This sequence encodes CASSHPPGQGRDNEQFF.

V and J are TRBV11-1 and TRBJ2-7; maybe TRBD2 (7 bases). Germline V lookup: CDR1 SGHAT, CDR2 FQDESV (reference sequence). There are 14 residues in the CDR3. Trimming stripped 5 bases from V and 4 bases from J, with 15 bases between. CDR3 coding DNA: TGTGCCAGCAGCCAGAGGGGGGGGAGATACGAGCAGTACTTC. Amino acids: CASSQRGGRYEQYF.